The 2 T cell receptor beta chains in this list originate from one sample, sequenced in a study of CD8 T cells in Susac syndrome. An input of about 0.5 to 1 ug of RNA was subjected to reverse transcription using random hexamers. MiXCR, run by TCRdb on the immunoSEQ multiplex PCR reads, gives a single entry per CDR3 protein. The sample carries 150,000 to 250,000 distinct CDR3 sequences, more than 90% recorded once. Input material: CD4+ T cells from PBMCs. These TCRs come from a human donor with multiple sclerosis.

This rearrangement joins TRBV20-1 to TRBJ2-7, with D tentatively TRBD1 (6 bases). The CDR3 runs to 11 residues. CDR1 is DFQATT and CDR2 is SNEGSKA in the germline V gene (reference sequence). V lost 5 bases to trimming and J lost 6 bases, with 11 bases between them. The CDR3 DNA reads TGCAGTGCTTGGACAGTCGGCGAGCAGTACTTC. It yields the protein CSAWTVGEQYF.

This rearrangement joins TRBV3-1 to TRBJ2-7, with D uncertain. The V end was cut by 0 bases, the J end by 7 bases, with 10 bases between. Germline loops: CDR1 LGHDT, CDR2 YNNKEL (reference sequence). The CDR3 spans 13 residues. The CDR3 DNA follows: TGTGCCAGCAGCCAAGAAGGGTCCTGGGAGCAGTACTTC. Translated: CASSQEGSWEQYF.